What follows is one TCR beta chain and its context. CDR3 length equals 17 residues. The V and J ends lost 4 bases and 3 bases, in that order; junction bases with no gene match: 12. The germline V gene encodes CDR1 MNHNS and CDR2 SASEGT. This sample is part of a study of blood T cell repertoires in COVID-19. The overall study: Donors in the United States, Italy and Spain gave samples during acute or convalescent COVID-19. PBMCs, B-cell-depleted T cells, or T cells were the source of the cDNA or gDNA that made up the material.

Original data processing: Cell counts per sample came from amplifying reference gene primers. Sequencing used immunoSEQ multiplex PCR; TCRdb keeps in-frame clones, though not all of them. The D gene and trimming were derived from the DNA, and the V and J assignments and clone size from that table. The repertoire consists of around 270,000 clones, with 65% to 85% occurring once and the leading ten covering more than 1.5%. Sequenced material: peripheral blood. This receptor was identified in a woman aged 40 to 49 who had recovered from COVID-19. The chain joins TRBV6-1 to TRBJ1-5; TRBD1 matches at 7 bases. The CDR3 reads CASSGTGAYPHNQPQHF. Written as DNA, the CDR3 is TGTGCCAGCAGTGGAACAGGGGCTTACCCCCACAATCAGCCCCAGCATTTT.